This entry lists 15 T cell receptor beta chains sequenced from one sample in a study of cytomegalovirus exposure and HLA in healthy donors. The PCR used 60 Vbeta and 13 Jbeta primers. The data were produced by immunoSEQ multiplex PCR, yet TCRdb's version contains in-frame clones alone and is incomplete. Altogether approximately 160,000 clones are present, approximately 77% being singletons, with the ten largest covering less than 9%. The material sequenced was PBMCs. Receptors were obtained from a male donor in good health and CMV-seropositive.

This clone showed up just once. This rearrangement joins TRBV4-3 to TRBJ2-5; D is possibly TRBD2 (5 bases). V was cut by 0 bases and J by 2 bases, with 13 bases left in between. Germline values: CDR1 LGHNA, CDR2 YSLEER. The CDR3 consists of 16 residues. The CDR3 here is CASSQDAGRPQETQYF. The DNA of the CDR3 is TGCGCCAGCAGCCAAGATGCGGGCAGGCCTCAAGAGACCCAGTACTTC.

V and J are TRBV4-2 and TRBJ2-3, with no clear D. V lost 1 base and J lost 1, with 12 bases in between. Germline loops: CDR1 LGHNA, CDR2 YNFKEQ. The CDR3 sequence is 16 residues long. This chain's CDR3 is CASSQGWQTGTDTQYF. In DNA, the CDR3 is TGTGCCAGCAGCCAAGGATGGCAAACAGGCACAGATACGCAGTATTTT.

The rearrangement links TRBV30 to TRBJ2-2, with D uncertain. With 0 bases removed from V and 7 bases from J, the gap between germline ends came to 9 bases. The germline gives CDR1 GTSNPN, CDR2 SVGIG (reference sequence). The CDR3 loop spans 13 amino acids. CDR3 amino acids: CAWSVEVGGELFF. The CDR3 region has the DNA TGTGCCTGGAGTGTAGAGGTCGGCGGGGAGCTGTTTTTT.

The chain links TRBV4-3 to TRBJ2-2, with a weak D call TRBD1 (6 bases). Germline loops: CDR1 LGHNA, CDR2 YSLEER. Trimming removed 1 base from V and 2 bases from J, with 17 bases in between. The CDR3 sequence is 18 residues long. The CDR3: CASSQAIGGGGNTGELFF. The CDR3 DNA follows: TGCGCCAGCAGCCAAGCCATAGGGGGTGGTGGTAACACCGGGGAGCTGTTTTTT.

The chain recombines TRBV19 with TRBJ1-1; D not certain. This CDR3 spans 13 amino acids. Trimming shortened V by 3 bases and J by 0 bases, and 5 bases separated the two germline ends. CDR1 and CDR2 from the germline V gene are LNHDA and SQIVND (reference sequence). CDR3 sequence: CASSIRMNTEAFF. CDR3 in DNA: TGTGCCAGTAGTATCAGGATGAACACTGAAGCTTTCTTT. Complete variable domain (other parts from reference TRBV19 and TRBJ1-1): DGGITQSPKYLFRKEGQNVTLSCEQNLNHDAMYWYRQDPGQGLRLIYYSQIVNDFQKGDIAEGYSVSREKKESFPLTVTSAQKNPTAFYLCASSIRMNTEAFFGQGTRLTVV.

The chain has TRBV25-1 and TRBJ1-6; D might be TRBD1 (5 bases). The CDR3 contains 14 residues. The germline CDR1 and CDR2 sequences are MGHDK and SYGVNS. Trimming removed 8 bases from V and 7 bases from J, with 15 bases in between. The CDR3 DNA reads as TGTGCCAGCCTCCCCTCGACAGTAAATTCACCCCTCCACTTT. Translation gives CASLPSTVNSPLHF.

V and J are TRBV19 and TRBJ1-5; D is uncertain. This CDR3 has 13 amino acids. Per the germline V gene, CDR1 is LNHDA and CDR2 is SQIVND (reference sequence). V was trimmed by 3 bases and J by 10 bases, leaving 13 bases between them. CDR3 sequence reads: CASSMTGSGPQHF. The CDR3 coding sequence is TGTGCCAGTAGTATGACCGGGTCTGGCCCCCAGCATTTT.

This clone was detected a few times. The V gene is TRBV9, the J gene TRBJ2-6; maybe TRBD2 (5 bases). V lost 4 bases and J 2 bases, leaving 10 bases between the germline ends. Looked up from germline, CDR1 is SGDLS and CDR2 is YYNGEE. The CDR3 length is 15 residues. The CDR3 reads CASSSGLTGANVLTF. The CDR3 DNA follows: TGTGCCAGCAGCTCTGGACTTACTGGGGCCAACGTCCTGACTTTC.

CDR3: CASRGQGAYEQYF. CDR3 nucleotide sequence: TGTGCCAGCAGAGGACAGGGGGCGTACGAGCAGTACTTC. The gene calls are TRBV6-5 and TRBJ2-7; 11 bases are shared with TRBD1. This CDR3 is built from 13 residues. Germline V gene data show CDR1 as MNHEY and CDR2 as SVGAGI. V lost 6 bases to trimming and J lost 4 bases; unmatched junction nucleotides: 2.

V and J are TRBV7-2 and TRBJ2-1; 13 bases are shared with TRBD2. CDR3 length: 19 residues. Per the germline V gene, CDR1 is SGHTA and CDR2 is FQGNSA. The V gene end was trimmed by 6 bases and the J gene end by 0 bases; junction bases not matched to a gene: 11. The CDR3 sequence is CASRPLGLAGASSYNEQFF. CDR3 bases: TGTGCCAGCAGACCCCTCGGACTAGCGGGGGCCAGCTCCTACAATGAGCAGTTCTTC.

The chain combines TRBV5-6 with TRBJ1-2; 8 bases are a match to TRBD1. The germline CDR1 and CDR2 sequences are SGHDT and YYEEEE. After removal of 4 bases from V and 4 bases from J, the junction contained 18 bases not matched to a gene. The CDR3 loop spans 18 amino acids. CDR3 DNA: TGTGCCAGCAGCCCACTCCAGGCAGGGGGCAATCCTGGCTATGGCTACACCTTC. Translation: CASSPLQAGGNPGYGYTF.

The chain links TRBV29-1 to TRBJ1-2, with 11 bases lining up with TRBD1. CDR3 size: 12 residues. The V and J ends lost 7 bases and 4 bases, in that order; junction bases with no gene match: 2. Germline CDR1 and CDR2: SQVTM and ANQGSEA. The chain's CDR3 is CSAGQGAYGYTF. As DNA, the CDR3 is TGCAGCGCAGGACAGGGGGCCTATGGCTACACCTTC. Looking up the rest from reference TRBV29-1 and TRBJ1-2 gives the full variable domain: SAVISQKPSRDICQRGTSLTIQCQVDSQVTMMFWYRQQPGQSLTLIATANQGSEATYESGFVIDKFPISRPNLTFSTLTVSNMSPEDSSIYLCSAGQGAYGYTFGSGTRLTVV.

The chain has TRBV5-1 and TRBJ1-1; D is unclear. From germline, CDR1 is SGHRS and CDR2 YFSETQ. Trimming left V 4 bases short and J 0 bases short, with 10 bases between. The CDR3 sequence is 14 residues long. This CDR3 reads CASSHDGVNTEAFF. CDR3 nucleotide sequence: TGCGCCAGCAGCCATGACGGGGTGAACACTGAAGCTTTCTTT. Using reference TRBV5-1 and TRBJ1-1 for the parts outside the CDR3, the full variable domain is KAGVTQTPRYLIKTRGQQVTLSCSPISGHRSVSWYQQTPGQGLQFLFEYFSETQRNKGNFPGRFSGRQFSNSRSEMNVSTLELGDSALYLCASSHDGVNTEAFFGQGTRLTVV.

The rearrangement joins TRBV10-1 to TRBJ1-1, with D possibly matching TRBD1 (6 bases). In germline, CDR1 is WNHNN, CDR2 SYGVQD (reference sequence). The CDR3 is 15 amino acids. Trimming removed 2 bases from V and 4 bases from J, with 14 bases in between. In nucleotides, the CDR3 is TGCGCCAGCAGTGAGATCAGGGGCCGAGGCACTGAAGCTTTCTTT. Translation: CASSEIRGRGTEAFF.

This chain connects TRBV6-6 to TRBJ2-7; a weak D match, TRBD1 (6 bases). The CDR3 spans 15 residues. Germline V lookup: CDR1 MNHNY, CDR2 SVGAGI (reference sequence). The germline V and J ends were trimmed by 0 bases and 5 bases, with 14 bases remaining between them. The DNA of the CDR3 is TGTGCCAGCAGTTACTCGTTGCAGGGGTCCCACGAGCAGTACTTC. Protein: CASSYSLQGSHEQYF.